Only one count was recorded for the clone carrying this T cell receptor beta chain. Its target is not known. This record belongs to a study of siplizumab effects on memory and regulatory T cells. Study-wide points: Sequences below about 10^-5 frequency were poorly captured, and few alloreactive clones mapped to unstimulated subsets.

Using immunoSEQ multiplex PCR, the repertoire was profiled, and TCRdb retains in-frame clones only, with some absent. Altogether 55,000 to 70,000 clones are present, about 92% being singletons, with the ten largest covering about 40%. The V end lost 0 bases, the J end lost 2 bases, and 11 bases lay between the germline ends. Germline loops: CDR1 MGHRA, CDR2 YSYEKL. The CDR3 consists of 15 residues. The sequenced material came from CD8+ T cells sorted from blood. This chain uses TRBV4-1 with TRBJ2-7; a weak D match, TRBD2 (6 bases). The TCR comes from a human donor in good health. CDR3 DNA sequence: TGCGCCAGCAGCCAAGAAATGCGGGGCGCCTACGAGCAGTACTTC. Its translation: CASSQEMRGAYEQYF.